The 22 T cell receptor beta chains given below trace back to one sample, sequenced in a study of T cells in localized non-small cell lung cancer. Data came from immunoSEQ multiplex PCR; TCRdb stores just in-frame clones and leaves some out. Here the sample spans approximately 63,000 clones, 70% to 90% being singletons. The sequencing here drew on peripheral blood, taken before any cancer treatment. The origin of the receptors is a man aged 35-75 years with stage I squamous cell lung carcinoma.

The chain joins TRBV7-9 to TRBJ2-2, with 7 bases aligning to TRBD2. The germline V gene encodes CDR1 SEHNR and CDR2 FQNEAQ (reference sequence). There are 15 residues in the CDR3. With 3 bases clipped from V and 4 bases from J, the junction kept 5 bases outside the gene matches. The CDR3 protein is CASSLRDYLTGELFF. In nucleotides, the CDR3 is TGTGCCAGCAGCTTGAGGGACTACCTCACCGGGGAGCTGTTTTTT.

J is TRBJ2-1 and V is TRBV7-8; TRBD2 matches 14 bases. The CDR3 runs to 18 residues. Germline values: CDR1 SGHVS, CDR2 FQNEAQ. The V gene end was trimmed by 4 bases and the J gene end by 8 bases; junction bases not matched to a gene: 13. CDR3 loop: CASSSTLGTSGRSHEQFF. CDR3 sequence (DNA): TGTGCCAGCAGCTCCACCCTAGGGACTAGCGGGAGATCCCATGAGCAGTTCTTC.

The chain employs TRBV6-4 and TRBJ2-3; TRBD2 matches at 13 bases. The CDR3 runs to 14 residues. Germline CDR1 MRHNA, CDR2 SNTAGT. The CDR3 DNA reads TGTGGCCCGGGACTAGCGGGGCACACAGATACGCAGTATTTT. Protein product: CGPGLAGHTDTQYF.

The V and J genes are TRBV5-4 and TRBJ1-3; D gene ambiguous. CDR3 length equals 16 residues. CDR1 SGHNT and CDR2 YYREEE come from the germline V gene (reference sequence). V lost 0 bases and J 0 bases, leaving 10 bases between the germline ends. CDR3 sequence (DNA): TGTGCCAGCAGCTTGGGGGTTCTAAGCTCTGGAAACACCATATATTTT. Its protein is CASSLGVLSSGNTIYF.

The chain uses TRBV4-3 and TRBJ2-7; D unresolved. The CDR3 length is 13 residues. CDR1 LGHNA and CDR2 YSLEER come from the germline V gene. The V end was cut by 1 base, the J end by 5 bases, with 9 bases between. CDR3 protein: CASSQVRGNEQYF. The CDR3 nucleotides read TGCGCCAGCAGCCAAGTCCGCGGAAACGAGCAGTACTTC.

This chain links TRBV5-1 with TRBJ2-6; TRBD2 agrees at 13 bases. J lost 0 bases, V lost 3 bases, and 6 bases had no gene match. The CDR3 sequence is 19 residues long. Germline values: CDR1 SGHRS, CDR2 YFSETQ. The CDR3 coding sequence is TGCGCCAGCAGCTACCGACTAGCGGGAGGCCCCTCTGGGGCCAACGTCCTGACTTTC. Protein sequence: CASSYRLAGGPSGANVLTF.

The chain uses TRBV11-2 and TRBJ1-4; 11 nucleotides match TRBD1. Losses at the gene ends were 5 bases for V and 7 bases for J; bases not matched to a gene: 3. Per germline, CDR1 SGHAT and CDR2 FQNNGV. This CDR3 is built from 14 residues. CDR3 sequence (DNA): TGTGCCAGCAGCAAGGGACAGGGGGTTGAAAAACTGTTTTTT. Its translation: CASSKGQGVEKLFF.

V and J are TRBV7-3 and TRBJ2-7; 11 bases match TRBD2. V was pared by 5 bases and J by 7 bases, with 13 bases of the junction left unmatched. This CDR3 spans 16 amino acids. Germline assignment: CDR1 SGHTA and CDR2 FQGTGA. As DNA, the CDR3 is TGTGCCAGCAGCCCCCAAGGGACTAGCGGAACTTCGGAGCAGTACTTC. This gives the protein CASSPQGTSGTSEQYF.

The rearrangement uses TRBV28 and TRBJ1-4; D is ambiguous. CDR1 MDHEN and CDR2 SYDVKM come from the germline V gene. The CDR3 sequence is 13 residues long. V lost 10 bases and J 2 bases, leaving 11 bases between the germline ends. This chain's CDR3 is CATHVNTNEKLFF. CDR3 sequence (DNA): TGTGCCACCCATGTGAACACTAATGAAAAACTGTTTTTT.

The CDR3 spells CASRINPGLAGVNEQFF. The CDR3 DNA sequence: TGTGCCAGCAGAATAAACCCCGGACTAGCGGGAGTTAATGAGCAGTTCTTC. The J gene is TRBJ2-1, the V gene TRBV27; 13 bases align to TRBD2. The germline CDR1 and CDR2 sequences are MNHEY and SMNVEV (reference sequence). V dropped 6 bases and J dropped 7; count of bases not matched to a gene: 12. The CDR3 length is 17 residues.

The rearrangement joins TRBV7-2 to TRBJ2-2; 8 bases fit TRBD1. This CDR3 contains 16 residues. The germline V gene has CDR1 SGHTA and CDR2 FQGNSA. V was pared by 5 bases and J by 1 base, with 6 bases of the junction left unmatched. The CDR3 region is CASSLLGTGNTGELFF. CDR3 nucleotide sequence: TGTGCCAGCAGCCTACTCGGGACAGGGAACACCGGGGAGCTGTTTTTT.

The rearrangement links TRBV5-6 to TRBJ2-1; the D gene is possibly TRBD1 (6 bases). V was pared by 5 bases and J by 2 bases, with 14 bases between. The CDR3 loop spans 15 amino acids. Germline CDR1 reads SGHDT; CDR2 reads YYEEEE. CDR3 bases: TGTGCCAGCAGACGTAGGGGGAACCCCTACAATGAGCAGTTCTTC. It specifies CASRRRGNPYNEQFF.

The chain is built from TRBV6-1 and TRBJ1-4; D may be TRBD1 (5 bases). The CDR3 is 14 residues long. Germline-derived CDR1 and CDR2 are MNHNS and SASEGT. Trimming removed 4 bases at V and 8 bases at J, with 14 bases between. The CDR3 DNA is TGTGCCAGCAGTGGGGGCAGGGTACGCGAAAAACTGTTTTTT. This gives the protein CASSGGRVREKLFF.

The chain joins TRBV5-6 to TRBJ1-5, with TRBD1 matching over 10 bases. The CDR3 has 16 residues. Trimming took 2 bases from V and 7 from J; bases not matched to a gene: 9. In germline, CDR1 is SGHDT, CDR2 YYEEEE. DNA of the CDR3: TGTGCCAGCAGCTTCGGGACAGGGGACTCGGAGCAGCCCCAGCATTTT. Its translation: CASSFGTGDSEQPQHF.

In its sample, this clone was seen once. The rearrangement links TRBV19 to TRBJ1-1; D gene unclear. V shed 3 bases and J shed 4 bases, with 9 bases lying between them. This CDR3 spans 13 amino acids. In germline, CDR1 is LNHDA, CDR2 SQIVND (reference sequence). CDR3 region: CASSMGGITEAFF. Written as DNA, the CDR3 is TGTGCCAGTAGTATGGGAGGGATCACTGAAGCTTTCTTT.

The chain recombines TRBV19 with TRBJ2-1; 7 positions agree with TRBD2. Germline-derived CDR1 and CDR2 are LNHDA and SQIVND (reference sequence). Trimming took 6 bases from V and 6 from J; bases not matched to a gene: 17. The CDR3 is 17 residues long. The CDR3 sequence is CASSSGEGREGINEQFF. The CDR3 DNA reads as TGTGCCAGTAGCTCCGGGGAGGGGCGCGAGGGTATCAATGAGCAGTTCTTC.

The chain couples TRBV27 to TRBJ2-7; D is possibly TRBD1 (5 bases). V was trimmed by 6 bases and J by 6 bases, leaving 15 bases between them. This CDR3 has 13 residues. The germline V gene encodes CDR1 MNHEY and CDR2 SMNVEV (reference sequence). The CDR3 DNA reads as TGTGCCAGCAGGGTGACAGAATACTCCGAGCAGTACTTC. Its protein product is CASRVTEYSEQYF.

J is TRBJ2-7 and V is TRBV7-2; tentatively, D is TRBD2 (6 bases). Trimming stripped 5 bases from V and 5 bases from J, with 19 bases between. The CDR3 loop spans 15 amino acids. CDR1 and CDR2 (germline): SGHTA, FQGNSA. CDR3 in amino acids: CASSRGGGIAHEQYF. CDR3 DNA: TGTGCCAGCAGCCGAGGTGGAGGGATCGCGCACGAGCAGTACTTC.

In DNA form, the CDR3 reads TGTGCCACCAGCAGAGATGCAGGGCAAGGGGAGACCCAGTACTTC. This codes for CATSRDAGQGETQYF. V is TRBV15 and J is TRBJ2-5, with D perhaps TRBD1 (5 bases). From germline, CDR1 is LNHNV and CDR2 YYDKDF (reference sequence). The CDR3 spans 15 residues. V shed 0 bases and J shed 5 bases, with 13 bases lying between them.

The J gene is TRBJ2-5, the V gene TRBV20-1; D remains unclear. Germline V gives CDR1 DFQATT, CDR2 SNEGSKA (reference sequence). V gave up 8 bases and J gave up 1 base, with 8 bases separating them. The CDR3 covers 11 residues. In DNA, the CDR3 is TGCAGTACACTCTTCCAAGAGACCCAGTACTTC. It yields the protein CSTLFQETQYF.

The rearrangement uses TRBV4-3 and TRBJ2-1; D remains ambiguous. The length of the CDR3 is 16 residues. The germline CDR1 and CDR2 sequences are LGHNA and YSLEER. The ends were cut back, 0 bases at V and 6 bases at J, with 15 bases in the middle. The CDR3 sequence is CASSQDGGSWTNEQFF. CDR3 sequence (DNA): TGCGCCAGCAGCCAAGACGGCGGCTCCTGGACCAATGAGCAGTTCTTC.

In this sample, this clone turned up once. V gene TRBV4-3 combines with J gene TRBJ2-1, with 8 positions matching TRBD2. Trimming removed 4 bases from V and 6 bases from J; junction bases left unmatched: 17. CDR1 is LGHNA, CDR2 YSLEER, per germline. The CDR3 consists of 18 residues. In DNA form, the CDR3 reads TGCGCCAGCAGCCCCCACCCCCCGAGAGCGGGAGTCTCCAATGAGCAGTTCTTC. It yields the protein CASSPHPPRAGVSNEQFF.